This TCR beta chain comes out of a study of blood T cells in healthy people across ages. Study-wide findings and caveats: The donors' CMV status was not determined, possibly confounding changes in expanded clonotypes. Older individuals had lower TCR beta diversity per million T cells (the decline was roughly linear).

For the second PCR, which ran for 7 to 11 cycles, a sample-barcoded 5' primer and a J-beta primer mix were used. Samples each returned at least 2.5 million CDR3-containing paired-end reads. MiXCR, applied by TCRdb to the 5' RACE reads, yields one record per CDR3 protein. The top ten clones hold approximately 51% of a sample with approximately 400,000 distinct CDR3 sequences, over 45% of them seen once. This clonotype was counted once. Its antigen remains unknown. Donor samples were obtained from healthy Caucasian individuals from Russia, aged 6 to 90. Sequencing was carried out using blood. This sequence originates from a man in his sixties in good health.

DNA of the CDR3: TGCAGTGCCCCGAGCCCTCTGAGACTAGCCTACAATGAGCAGTTCTTC. It encodes CSAPSPLRLAYNEQFF. The chain is built from TRBV20-1 and TRBJ2-1, with D possibly matching TRBD2 (6 bases). Trimming pared 6 bases from V and 2 bases from J, leaving 20 bases between. The CDR3 is made up of 16 amino acids. CDR1 and CDR2 (germline): DFQATT, SNEGSKA (reference sequence).